Listed below are T cell receptor beta chains from one sample, sequenced in a study of identical twins. TCRdb re-derived calls from the 5' RACE reads in MiXCR, one entry per CDR3 protein. The table shows fewer than 900,000 distinct CDR3 sequences, with over 20% occurring only once. This sample was shared with a second study, whose subject was T cells expressing NK-cell markers.

The sample was PBMCs. The receptor set was obtained from a woman aged 18-35 years in good health. Each CDR3 is given with its conserved first and last residue.

V gene: TRBV9
J gene: TRBJ1-2
CDR3 protein: CASSVGADTYGGYTF

V gene: TRBV5-1
J gene: TRBJ2-1
CDR3 protein: CASSLVGVSYNEQFF

V gene: TRBV7-9
J gene: TRBJ2-5
CDR3 protein: CAAGVGEETQYF

V gene: TRBV5-5
J gene: TRBJ2-5
CDR3 protein: CASSSLTWGASQETQYF

V gene: TRBV20-1
J gene: TRBJ2-3
CDR3 protein: CSATGQVPDTQYF

V gene: TRBV7-2
J gene: TRBJ2-1
CDR3 protein: CASSLGTSSSDEQFF

V gene: TRBV25-1
J gene: TRBJ2-1
CDR3 protein: CASSGDSNEQFF

V gene: TRBV5-1
J gene: TRBJ2-1
CDR3 protein: CASSLGTVKQFF

V gene: TRBV12-3/TRBV12-4
J gene: TRBJ2-1
CDR3 protein: CASVPRILNNNEQFF

V gene: TRBV29-1
J gene: TRBJ1-1
CDR3 protein: CSVTGTEAFF

V gene: TRBV5-1
J gene: TRBJ2-1
CDR3 protein: CASSLNSGAYNEQFF

V gene: TRBV12-3/TRBV12-4
J gene: TRBJ1-1
CDR3 protein: CASKTRGASTEAFF

V gene: TRBV12-3/TRBV12-4
J gene: TRBJ2-5
CDR3 protein: CASSSPGGRGETQYF

V gene: TRBV12-3/TRBV12-4
J gene: TRBJ2-3
CDR3 protein: CASSGGDSYTDTQYF

V gene: TRBV4-2
J gene: TRBJ1-2
CDR3 protein: CASSQVGGYGYTF

V gene: TRBV12-3/TRBV12-4
J gene: TRBJ1-5
CDR3 protein: CASSLTRGNQPQHF

V gene: TRBV7-9
J gene: TRBJ2-7
CDR3 protein: CASSPLLGEQYF

V gene: TRBV6-5
J gene: TRBJ2-2
CDR3 protein: CASTKQVSGELFF

V gene: TRBV10-3
J gene: TRBJ2-1
CDR3 protein: CAISEGTVYEQFF

V gene: TRBV6-2/TRBV6-3
J gene: TRBJ2-1
CDR3 protein: CASNSEDFYNEQFF

V gene: TRBV21-1
J gene: TRBJ1-2
CDR3 protein: CASSKGQGATHHGYTF

V gene: TRBV5-1
J gene: TRBJ2-3
CDR3 protein: CASSSVAGSTDTQYF

V gene: TRBV15
J gene: TRBJ2-2
CDR3 protein: CATSRDLAGELFF

V gene: TRBV6-1
J gene: TRBJ2-7
CDR3 protein: CASRDRGGGPYEQYF

V gene: TRBV30
J gene: TRBJ2-3
CDR3 protein: CAWSVRRDPTDTQYF

V gene: TRBV20-1
J gene: TRBJ1-2
CDR3 protein: CSARDGGRSSYGYTF

V gene: TRBV10-3
J gene: TRBJ1-2
CDR3 protein: CAISEKGGYGYTF

V gene: TRBV20-1
J gene: TRBJ2-1
CDR3 protein: CSARGYHEQFF

V gene: TRBV29-1
J gene: TRBJ1-2
CDR3 protein: CSASPGSGTNYGYTF

V gene: TRBV20-1
J gene: TRBJ2-3
CDR3 protein: CSASSASIVSTDTQYF

V gene: TRBV5-1
J gene: TRBJ2-7
CDR3 protein: CASSFGSAVEQYF

V gene: TRBV6-2/TRBV6-3
J gene: TRBJ2-7
CDR3 protein: CASSPSWTFNEQYF

V gene: TRBV20-1
J gene: TRBJ2-1
CDR3 protein: CSARVSASGRNEQFF

V gene: TRBV9
J gene: TRBJ1-1
CDR3 protein: CASSVAGGGTEAFF

V gene: TRBV9
J gene: TRBJ1-1
CDR3 protein: CASSPNPITEGTEAFF

V gene: TRBV20-1
J gene: TRBJ2-3
CDR3 protein: CGIGLSTDTQYF

V gene: TRBV2
J gene: TRBJ2-3
CDR3 protein: CASSELGGTDTQYF

V gene: TRBV5-1
J gene: TRBJ2-7
CDR3 protein: CASSSGTAKSGQYF

V gene: TRBV6-6
J gene: TRBJ1-6
CDR3 protein: CASSHRQGRDSPLHF

V gene: TRBV27
J gene: TRBJ2-7
CDR3 protein: CASSSTLTGRRVNEQYF

V gene: TRBV9
J gene: TRBJ2-3
CDR3 protein: CASSDRQGTDTQYF

V gene: TRBV7-8
J gene: TRBJ2-7
CDR3 protein: CASSDGTSGFRDEQYF

V gene: TRBV18
J gene: TRBJ2-3
CDR3 protein: CASSGTSGDTQYF

V gene: TRBV5-1
J gene: TRBJ2-7
CDR3 protein: CASSRGSGISHEQYF

V gene: TRBV7-3
J gene: TRBJ2-7
CDR3 protein: CASSWGLRYEQYF

V gene: TRBV20-1
J gene: TRBJ2-1
CDR3 protein: CSARPRRGANYEQFF

V gene: TRBV19
J gene: TRBJ1-5
CDR3 protein: CASSIRGPNQPQHF

V gene: TRBV7-6
J gene: TRBJ2-5
CDR3 protein: CASSSQAGLAGVGQETQYF

V gene: TRBV5-1
J gene: TRBJ2-5
CDR3 protein: CASSFWGTISETQYF

V gene: TRBV20-1
J gene: TRBJ2-7
CDR3 protein: CSASEKAGRYEQYF

V gene: TRBV20-1
J gene: TRBJ1-1
CDR3 protein: CSASPGRADTEAFF

V gene: TRBV12-3/TRBV12-4
J gene: TRBJ2-1
CDR3 protein: CASSSRSDSYNEQFF

V gene: TRBV6-5
J gene: TRBJ1-1
CDR3 protein: CASSSLDSEAFF

V gene: TRBV25-1
J gene: TRBJ1-1
CDR3 protein: CASHSRGGNTEAFF

V gene: TRBV24-1
J gene: TRBJ2-1
CDR3 protein: CATSDSTSGSCFF